The present T cell receptor (beta chain) was sequenced within a study of blood T cell repertoires in COVID-19. Overall study context: Whether acute or convalescent, the COVID-19 samples came from the United States, Italy and Spain.

Per the study methods: How many nucleated cells were present was estimated from reference gene primer amplification. Assay: immunoSEQ multiplex PCR; the TCRdb copy retains only in-frame clones and omits some. D and trimming come from the DNA, and the V and J calls and clone size come from that table. Of over 250,000 clones detected, around 89% appear once; the ten largest clones hold over 7.5%. V shed 4 bases, J shed 8 bases, and the junction held 7 bases outside the gene matches. Germline CDR1 SQVTM, CDR2 ANQGSEA. The CDR3 has 12 residues. Two negative PCRs, clearance, or symptom resolution were required of recovered Cohort 3 donors.

The chain combines TRBV29-1 with TRBJ1-2; 7 nucleotides align to TRBD1. The sequence was collected from a man in his forties or fifties who had recovered from COVID-19. The sample comprised PBMCs or T cells enriched from blood (not recorded which). Here the CDR3 DNA reads TGCAGCGTTGCGGTGACAGGGTGGGGCTACACCTTC. Translation gives CSVAVTGWGYTF.